The 31 T cell receptor beta chains presented below share a single source sample, sequenced in a study of CD4 T cells in relation to SARS-CoV-2 and coronaviruses. Before the COVID-19 pandemic, during about 2010-2018, CD4+ T cells were taken from unexposed donors. CD4+ T cells were isolated from the cells after around eleven days of culture. TCRdb keeps only in-frame clones here, not all; method: immunoSEQ multiplex PCR. The table lists 25,000 or so clones, roughly 74% of them singletons. Which antigens these TCRs recognize remains unknown. Specimen: CD4+ T cells from PBMCs, cultured in vitro. The receptors come from a human donor in good health.

The V call is TRBV5-1, the J call TRBJ2-1; tentatively, D is TRBD1 or TRBD2 (5 bases each). The CDR3 is made up of 14 amino acids. Germline CDR1 SGHRS, CDR2 YFSETQ. V was trimmed by 6 bases and J by 0 bases, leaving 10 bases between them. In nucleotides, the CDR3 is TGCGCCAGCATGGGGGTTGCCTCCTACAATGAGCAGTTCTTC. Protein sequence: CASMGVASYNEQFF.

This clone turned up a few times. The chain recombines TRBV30 with TRBJ1-1; 8 nucleotides align to TRBD1. The CDR3 spans 12 residues. The germline V gene has CDR1 GTSNPN and CDR2 SVGIG (reference sequence). J gave up 1 base and V 8 bases, and 3 bases lay outside the gene matches. The CDR3 spells CAGDRRNTEAFF. CDR3 DNA: TGTGCCGGGGACAGGAGGAACACTGAAGCTTTCTTT.

The chain joins TRBV27 to TRBJ1-2, with unresolved D. The CDR3 totals 15 residues. Trimming pared 5 bases from V and 4 bases from J, leaving 17 bases between. In germline, CDR1 is MNHEY, CDR2 SMNVEV (reference sequence). CDR3 loop: CASSPQPPAFYGYTF. In DNA, the CDR3 is TGTGCCAGCAGTCCCCAACCCCCAGCCTTCTATGGCTACACCTTC.

The chain recombines TRBV5-6 with TRBJ2-1; D remains ambiguous. Germline loops: CDR1 SGHDT, CDR2 YYEEEE. The CDR3 runs to 15 residues. The germline V and J ends were trimmed by 2 bases and 9 bases, with 18 bases remaining between them. The CDR3 DNA follows: TGTGCCAGCAGCTTCCAAGTGGGGTCTTCTAGTGAGCAGTTCTTC. It is translated as CASSFQVGSSSEQFF. The whole variable domain, remainder taken from reference TRBV5-6 and TRBJ2-1, is DAGVTQSPTHLIKTRGQQVTLRCSPKSGHDTVSWYQQALGQGPQFIFQYYEEEERQRGNFPDRFSGHQFPNYSSELNVNALLLGDSALYLCASSFQVGSSSEQFFGPGTRLTVL.

The sample holds a few counts of this clone. The V call is TRBV28, the J call TRBJ1-2; unclear D gene. Germline V gene sequence: CDR1 MDHEN, CDR2 SYDVKM. The CDR3 consists of 13 residues. Trimming pared 5 bases from V and 7 bases from J, leaving 14 bases between. DNA of the CDR3: TGTGCCAGCAGTCCACACGACCGGGCTGGCTACACCTTC. Protein: CASSPHDRAGYTF.

The chain is built from TRBV3-1 (or the pseudogene TRBV3-2) and TRBJ2-7, with 7 positions matching TRBD1. From germline, CDR1 is LGHDT and CDR2 YNNKEL (reference sequence). J gave up 6 bases and V 4 bases, and 12 bases lay outside the gene matches. The CDR3 spans 15 residues. The CDR3 nucleotides are TGTGCCAGCAGCCCAAACCACAGGGGATTCGGCGAGCAGTACTTC. It translates to CASSPNHRGFGEQYF.

V usage is TRBV28 and J usage is TRBJ2-2; D not resolved. Germline V gives CDR1 MDHEN, CDR2 SYDVKM. V lost 5 bases and J lost 7, with 14 bases in between. This CDR3 spans 14 amino acids. The CDR3 nucleotides are TGTGCCAGCAGTCCCCCGGCTTTATTCGGGGAGCTGTTTTTT. Protein sequence: CASSPPALFGELFF.

This clone was recorded only once. The chain is built from TRBV3-1 (or the pseudogene TRBV3-2) and TRBJ2-1; 9 bases agree with TRBD2. The CDR3 runs to 18 residues. Losses at the gene ends were 0 bases for V and 4 bases for J; bases not matched to a gene: 10. Germline values: CDR1 LGHDT, CDR2 YNNKEL (reference sequence). The CDR3 loop is CASSQDWGSGRGYNEQFF. The CDR3 DNA reads as TGTGCCAGCAGCCAAGATTGGGGTAGCGGGAGAGGGTACAATGAGCAGTTCTTC.

This clone was detected only a few times. The rearrangement links TRBV30 to TRBJ1-4; possibly TRBD1 for D (5 bases). V lost 1 base to trimming and J lost 8 bases, with 17 bases between them. The CDR3 is 15 residues long. Germline values: CDR1 GTSNPN, CDR2 SVGIG (reference sequence). The CDR3 is CAWSADRAGGEKLFF. DNA for the CDR3: TGTGCCTGGAGTGCAGATCGGGCGGGGGGGGAAAAACTGTTTTTT.

This clone showed up just once. V usage is TRBV6-5 and J usage is TRBJ2-7; 10 bases fit TRBD1. The CDR3 spans 14 residues. From germline, CDR1 is MNHEY and CDR2 SVGAGI. Trimming at V came to 9 bases and at J to 2 bases, leaving 7 bases not matched to a gene. The CDR3 loop is CASETGGATYEQYF. DNA for the CDR3: TGTGCCAGTGAGACAGGGGGCGCAACCTACGAGCAGTACTTC.

The CDR3 protein is CAWSASPQQQGEAFF. DNA for the CDR3: TGTGCCTGGAGTGCCTCCCCTCAACAACAGGGTGAAGCTTTCTTT. The chain employs TRBV30 and TRBJ1-1; D possibly corresponds to TRBD1 (6 bases). With 1 base removed from V and 7 bases from J, the gap between germline ends came to 19 bases. Germline loops: CDR1 GTSNPN, CDR2 SVGIG (reference sequence). The CDR3 is made up of 15 amino acids.

This chain uses TRBV6-5 with TRBJ2-2; no definite D call. Trimming stripped 11 bases from V and 2 bases from J, with 9 bases between. The V gene's germline CDR1 is MNHEY and CDR2 SVGAGI. The CDR3 runs 12 residues. CDR3: CAVYLNTGELFF. CDR3 nucleotide sequence: TGTGCCGTTTACCTTAACACCGGGGAGCTGTTTTTT.

The chain joins TRBV11-3 to TRBJ2-2; 7 bases align to TRBD2. The CDR3 covers 16 residues. J was trimmed by 1 base and V by 5 bases; bases with no gene match: 7. The germline V gene has CDR1 SGHNT and CDR2 YENEEA. The CDR3 DNA follows: TGTGCCAGCAGCCCGGGACTACCGAAGAACACCGGGGAGCTGTTTTTT. This gives the protein CASSPGLPKNTGELFF.

The chain joins TRBV25-1 to TRBJ2-7; D unclear. V dropped 1 base and J dropped 0 bases, with 13 bases sitting between them. The CDR3 sequence is 16 residues long. The germline V gene has CDR1 MGHDK and CDR2 SYGVNS. The CDR3 nucleotides are TGTGCCAGCAGTGAATCGGTAGCCAAGGGCTCCTACGAGCAGTACTTC. It specifies CASSESVAKGSYEQYF.

This clone was detected only once. The J gene is TRBJ1-3, the V gene TRBV27, with TRBD1 as a possible D gene (6 bases). The length of the CDR3 is 13 residues. Per germline, CDR1 MNHEY and CDR2 SMNVEV (reference sequence). The germline V and J ends were trimmed by 5 bases and 5 bases, with 10 bases remaining between them. The DNA for the CDR3 is TGTGCCAGCAGTACAGGGTCCCGAAACACCATATATTTT. Its protein is CASSTGSRNTIYF.

This clone was observed once. The V and J genes are TRBV4-1 and TRBJ2-5, with TRBD2 identical over 9 bases. This CDR3 is built from 15 residues. Germline CDR1 and CDR2: MGHRA and YSYEKL. With 0 bases clipped from V and 5 bases from J, the junction kept 4 bases outside the gene matches. The CDR3 loop reads CASSQDGTSRETQYF. The CDR3 nucleotides are TGCGCCAGCAGCCAAGATGGGACTAGCCGGGAGACCCAGTACTTC.

The J gene is TRBJ2-7, the V gene TRBV27; TRBD1 aligns across 8 bases. The germline V gene encodes CDR1 MNHEY and CDR2 SMNVEV (reference sequence). The CDR3 totals 13 residues. V lost 9 bases, J lost 2 bases, and 6 bases stayed unmatched. The CDR3 nucleotides are TGTGCCAGTTCGGACAGGGCGGCCTACGAGCAGTACTTC. This encodes CASSDRAAYEQYF.

On this clone itself: An end of the junction does not agree with germline; a read error may underlie this. This sequence joins TRBV18 and TRBJ2-4; TRBD1 agrees at 7 bases. The CDR3 sequence is 13 residues long. The germline gives CDR1 KGHSH, CDR2 LQKENI. The CDR3, as DNA: TGTGCCAGCTCACCTAATCTTGACAGGGAAAAGGACTTC. Translation: CASSPNLDREKDF.

This sequence joins TRBV24-1 and TRBJ2-1, with TRBD2 matching over 14 bases. J gave up 8 bases and V 9 bases, and 8 bases lay outside the gene matches. CDR3 size: 15 residues. CDR1 is KGHDR and CDR2 is SFDVKD in the germline V gene. The CDR3 spells CATGTSGSFADEQFF. In DNA, the CDR3 is TGTGCCACCGGGACTAGCGGGAGCTTTGCCGATGAGCAGTTCTTC.

As regards this clone: One junction end disagrees with the germline gene, perhaps due to a read error. The V call is TRBV28, the J call TRBJ1-3; tentatively, D is TRBD1 (6 bases). Germline V gives CDR1 MDHEN, CDR2 SYDVKM. The CDR3 length is 12 residues. Written as DNA, the CDR3 is TGTGCCAGCAGTTCAGGGGCAAACGGAGTAAATTTT. Protein sequence: CASSSGANGVNF.

V and J are TRBV6-5 and TRBJ2-7, with 8 bases identical to TRBD1. Per germline, CDR1 MNHEY and CDR2 SVGAGI. The length of the CDR3 is 13 residues. Losses at the gene ends were 6 bases for V and 3 bases for J; bases not matched to a gene: 4. CDR3 sequence: CASRSGGDYEQYF. CDR3 in DNA: TGTGCCAGCAGGTCAGGGGGCGACTACGAGCAGTACTTC.

This clone was seen a single time. This rearrangement joins TRBV7-3 to TRBJ2-1, with D tentatively TRBD1 or TRBD2 (5 bases each). The germline V and J ends were trimmed by 4 bases and 3 bases, with 16 bases remaining between them. Germline CDR1 and CDR2: SGHTA and FQGTGA. This CDR3 comprises 16 residues. CDR3 sequence (DNA): TGTGCCAGCAGCTCCTCCGGGACCGGGCACTACAATGAGCAGTTCTTC. This translates into CASSSSGTGHYNEQFF. Looking up the rest from reference TRBV7-3 and TRBJ2-1 gives the full variable domain: GAGVSQTPSNKVTEKGKYVELRCDPISGHTALYWYRQSLGQGPEFLIYFQGTGAADDSGLPNDRFFAVRPEGSVSTLKIQRTERGDSAVYLCASSSSGTGHYNEQFFGPGTRLTVL.

The rearrangement joins TRBV5-1 to TRBJ2-3, with 10 bases fitting TRBD2. This CDR3 has 15 amino acids. Germline CDR1 SGHRS, CDR2 YFSETQ. Germline trimming cut 7 bases from V and 13 bases from J; bases unmatched to any gene: 18. CDR3 sequence (DNA): TGCGCCAGCTCACAGGGAGGGACTAGCGTAGACCAGAAGTATTTT. Amino acid sequence: CASSQGGTSVDQKYF.

This chain connects TRBV10-3 to TRBJ2-7, with 7 bases identical to TRBD1. From germline, CDR1 is ENHRY and CDR2 SYGVKD. V shed 6 bases and J 0 bases; nucleotides not matched to a gene: 5. There are 14 residues in the CDR3. CDR3 sequence: CAISLGDSSYEQYF. DNA for the CDR3: TGTGCCATCAGCCTAGGGGACAGCTCCTACGAGCAGTACTTC.

The chain recombines TRBV24-1 with TRBJ2-7, with a tentative D call TRBD2 (5 bases). The length of the CDR3 is 13 residues. Deletions cut 9 bases from V and 7 bases from J, with 18 bases between. The germline gives CDR1 KGHDR, CDR2 SFDVKD. The CDR3 DNA reads TGTGCCACCTCGGACTCCCCATCTGGGGAGCAGTACTTC. Its protein product is CATSDSPSGEQYF.

V gene TRBV21-1 combines with J gene TRBJ2-2; TRBD1 is the table's D call and was not checked against the DNA. TRBV21-1 is noted as a pseudogene. The CDR3 runs to 16 residues. The CDR3 DNA reads as TGTGCCAGCAGCAACTCCGGGACAGGGGTCACCGGGGAGCTGTTTTTT. Amino acids: CASSNSGTGVTGELFF.

The V call is TRBV3-1 (or the pseudogene TRBV3-2), the J call TRBJ1-1; D remains unclear. Germline CDR1 and CDR2: LGHDT and YNNKEL (reference sequence). CDR3 size: 12 residues. Trimming shortened V by 1 base and J by 6 bases, and 6 bases separated the two germline ends. The CDR3 loop reads CASSQGVAEAFF. CDR3 DNA: TGTGCCAGCAGCCAAGGGGTGGCTGAAGCTTTCTTT.

V usage is TRBV28 and J usage is TRBJ2-2; D gene uncertain. The CDR3 runs to 15 residues. The V end was cut by 5 bases, the J end by 1 base, with 11 bases between. Germline CDR1 reads MDHEN; CDR2 reads SYDVKM. The CDR3 DNA follows: TGTGCCAGCAGTGTCCCGGACGGGAACACCGGGGAGCTGTTTTTT. Protein: CASSVPDGNTGELFF.

The rearrangement uses TRBV7-2 and TRBJ2-1, with D possibly TRBD2 on 7 matching bases. CDR3 size: 16 residues. Germline V gives CDR1 SGHTA, CDR2 FQGNSA. V lost 2 bases, J lost 1 base, and 12 bases lay in between. CDR3 loop: CASSLSGGASYNEQFF. The CDR3 bases are TGTGCCAGCAGCTTATCGGGGGGCGCATCCTACAATGAGCAGTTCTTC.

The chain combines TRBV24-1 with TRBJ1-2; possible D gene TRBD1, 6 bases. The CDR3 is 14 residues long. Per the germline V gene, CDR1 is KGHDR and CDR2 is SFDVKD. V lost 7 bases and J lost 2, with 13 bases in between. The CDR3 reads CATRKEGGNYGYTF. The CDR3 DNA follows: TGTGCCACCAGGAAGGAAGGGGGAAACTATGGCTACACCTTC.

The gene calls are TRBV6-4 and TRBJ1-5; no clear D. Germline loops: CDR1 MRHNA, CDR2 SNTAGT. The CDR3 spans 15 residues. Trimming stripped 3 bases from V and 1 base from J, with 10 bases between. The CDR3: CASSEWGGSNQPQHF. In DNA, the CDR3 is TGTGCCAGCAGTGAGTGGGGAGGGAGCAATCAGCCCCAGCATTTT.